Included here is one T cell receptor (beta chain) sequence, with context. Its antigen is still unknown. No base qualities exist here, and no much larger clone lies one base off it. Other DNA sequences from this sample encode an identical CDR3 as well. At one collaborating source in Seattle, patients were enrolled during active infection and were followed longitudinally through the course of disease. Each collaborating institution followed its own protocols to collect whole blood in K2EDTA tubes. For TCRbeta analysis, collaborator samples were shipped as frozen whole blood, as isolated PBMCs, or as DNA extracted from either sample type. Cut back by 4 bases and 2 bases, the V and J ends lie 14 bases apart. The CDR1 and CDR2 encoded by the germline V gene (reference sequence) are SEHNR and FQNEAQ. From the cysteine up to the phenylalanine, the CDR3 has a length of 15 residues. Only CDR3 DNA remains: 45 bases, in frame from the first base.

This sample was taken from a study of blood T cell repertoires in COVID-19 (dated by TCRdb to 2020 to 2021). Regarding the research as a whole: Samples from collaborators originated in the United States, Italy and Spain and spanned both the acute and convalescent phases of COVID-19. The repertoires were released in a freely available public database intended as a resource for research on the immune response to SARS-CoV-2. A de-identified subject ID, COVID-19 status, age in years and sex were almost always included in the sample metadata. Where HLA class I and class II types were available, the types were taken from metadata supplied by the sample provider, not from assay-based typing. Deeply sampled blood TCRbeta repertoires from subjects exposed to, actively infected with, or recovered from COVID-19 were included in the dataset. The material from the prospective study consisted of cDNA or gDNA derived from T cells, B-cell-depleted T cells, or PBMCs. The samples were drawn from two sources: the first 160 participants of the ongoing ImmuneRACE study, and 1,200 or so subjects contributed by 6 global collaborators.

The immunoSEQ Assay, a bias-controlled multiplex PCR, was used to amplify TCRbeta CDR3 regions from genomic DNA. Concerning the study's data processing: Within the assay, amplification of reference gene primers was used to estimate how many nucleated cells each sample contained. Sequence reads were collapsed and filtered to measure the absolute abundance of every unique TCRbeta CDR3 rearrangement. Productive Simpson clonality was computed per sample as the square root of Simpson's diversity index over productive rearrangements. TCRdb took over this immuneACCESS table, retaining in-frame rearrangements with V and J assigned. Such tables are incomplete; in checked studies, under half of the missing clones stem from an unresolved V gene, and the remainder is unexplained. V and J calls plus clone size are reproduced from that table; the DNA served to infer D and trimming. This sample gives 130,000 to 150,000 clones in total; around 79% of them show up just once. Jointly, the top ten make up approximately 5.2% of the sample.

Overall results and qualifications from the work: The amount of clinical and demographic metadata varied by source and participant and was provided uncurated.

Sequences were obtained from peripheral blood. The TCR was taken from a woman in her 70s with COVID-19, enrolled during active disease. The chain is encoded by TRBV7-9 joined to TRBJ1-1, with no confident D gene call. The sequenced DNA is TGTGCCAGCAGCTCCCTACGGGGTCCCAACACTGAAGCTTTCTTT. It codes for CASSSLRGPNTEAFF.